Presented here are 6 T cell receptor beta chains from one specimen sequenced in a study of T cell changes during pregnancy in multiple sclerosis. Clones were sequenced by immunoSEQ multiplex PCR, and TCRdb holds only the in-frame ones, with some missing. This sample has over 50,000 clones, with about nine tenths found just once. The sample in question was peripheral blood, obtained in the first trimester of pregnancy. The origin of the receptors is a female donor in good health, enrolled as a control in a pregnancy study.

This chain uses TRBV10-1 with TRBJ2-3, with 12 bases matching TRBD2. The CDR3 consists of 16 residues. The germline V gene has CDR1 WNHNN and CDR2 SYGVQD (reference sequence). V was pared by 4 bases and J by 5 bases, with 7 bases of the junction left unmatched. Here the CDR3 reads CASSAGLAGWLDTQYF. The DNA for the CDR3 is TGCGCCAGCAGTGCAGGACTAGCGGGATGGTTAGATACGCAGTATTTT.

The CDR3 DNA is TGTGCCAGCAGCTTGAGGGCAGGGGTCAATGAAAAACTGTTTTTT. Its translation: CASSLRAGVNEKLFF. The chain employs TRBV5-6 and TRBJ1-4, with D perhaps matching TRBD1 (6 bases). Germline V CDR1 and CDR2: SGHDT, YYEEEE. The CDR3 consists of 15 residues. The germline V and J ends were trimmed by 1 base and 5 bases, with 12 bases remaining between them.

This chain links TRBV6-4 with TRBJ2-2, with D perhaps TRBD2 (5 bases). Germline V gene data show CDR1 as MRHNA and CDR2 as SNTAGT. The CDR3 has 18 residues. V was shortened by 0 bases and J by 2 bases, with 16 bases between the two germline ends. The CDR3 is CASSDSGSPGGNTGELFF. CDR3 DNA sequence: TGTGCCAGCAGTGACTCCGGCTCTCCCGGAGGTAACACCGGGGAGCTGTTTTTT.

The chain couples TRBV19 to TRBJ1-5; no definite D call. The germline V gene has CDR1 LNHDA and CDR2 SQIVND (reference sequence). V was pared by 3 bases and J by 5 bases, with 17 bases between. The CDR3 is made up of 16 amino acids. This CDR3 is CASSIPDGETYQPQHF. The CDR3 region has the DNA TGTGCCAGTAGTATCCCAGACGGGGAGACTTATCAGCCCCAGCATTTT.

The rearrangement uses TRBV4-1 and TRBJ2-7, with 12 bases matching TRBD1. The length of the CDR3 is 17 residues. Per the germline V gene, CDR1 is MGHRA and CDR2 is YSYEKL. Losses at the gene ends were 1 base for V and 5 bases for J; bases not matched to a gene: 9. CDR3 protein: CASSQVLGDRGPNEQYF. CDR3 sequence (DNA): TGCGCCAGCAGCCAAGTTCTCGGGGACAGGGGGCCTAACGAGCAGTACTTC.

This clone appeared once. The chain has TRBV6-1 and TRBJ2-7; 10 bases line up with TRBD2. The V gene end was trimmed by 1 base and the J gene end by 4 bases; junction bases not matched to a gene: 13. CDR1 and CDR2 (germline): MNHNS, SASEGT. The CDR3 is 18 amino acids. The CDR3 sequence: CASSEVVFASGSLYEQYF. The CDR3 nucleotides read TGTGCCAGCAGTGAAGTGGTGTTCGCTAGCGGGAGTTTGTACGAGCAGTACTTC.